This TCR beta chain derives from a study of radiation and T cells in renal cell carcinoma. Data came from immunoSEQ multiplex PCR; TCRdb stores just in-frame clones and leaves some out. The sample consists of about 77,000 clones, approximately 87% of them appearing once. Specified time point: blood 4 weeks post-SBRT, at nephrectomy. Treatment denoted: 15 Gy SBRT to primary tumor, nephrectomy 4 weeks later. The ends were cut back, 6 bases at V and 8 bases at J, with 16 bases in the middle. CDR1 ENHRY and CDR2 SYGVKD come from the germline V gene. This CDR3 has 14 amino acids. This sequence originates from an older woman with renal cell carcinoma. Sequenced material: blood, taken from a patient whose treatment included radiotherapy and nephrectomy. The V and J genes are TRBV10-3 and TRBJ2-2; D might be TRBD1 or TRBD2, each matching 6 bases. This chain's CDR3 is CAISQSGGQGELFF. CDR3 DNA: TGTGCCATCAGCCAGTCCGGGGGCCAAGGGGAGCTGTTTTTT.